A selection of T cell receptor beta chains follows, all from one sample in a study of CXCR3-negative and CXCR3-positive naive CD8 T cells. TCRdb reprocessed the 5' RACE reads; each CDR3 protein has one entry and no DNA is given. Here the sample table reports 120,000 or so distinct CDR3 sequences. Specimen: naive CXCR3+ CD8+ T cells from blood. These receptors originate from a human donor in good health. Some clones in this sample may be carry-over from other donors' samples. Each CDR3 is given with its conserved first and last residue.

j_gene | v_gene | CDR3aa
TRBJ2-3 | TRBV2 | CASSEEGVGTGRTDTQYF
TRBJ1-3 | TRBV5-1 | CASSSTGAGNTIYF
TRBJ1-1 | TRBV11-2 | CASSEGQGTNTEAFF
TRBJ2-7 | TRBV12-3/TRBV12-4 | CASSWTPDYEQYF
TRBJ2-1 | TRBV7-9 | CASSLEAGGISYNEQFF
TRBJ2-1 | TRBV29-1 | CSVDRYNEQFF
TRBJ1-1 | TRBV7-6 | CASSRGDTGTEAFF
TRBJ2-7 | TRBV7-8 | CASSPGQGVSYEQYF
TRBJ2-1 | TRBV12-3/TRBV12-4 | CASSPHRDRGPGEQFF
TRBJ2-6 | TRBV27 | CASSFIGRGQGGANVLTF
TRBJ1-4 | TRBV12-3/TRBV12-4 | CASSPDGTLGQGNEKLFF
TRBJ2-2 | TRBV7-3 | CASSLYGGANTGELFF
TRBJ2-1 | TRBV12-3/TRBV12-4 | CASTLTLYNEQFF
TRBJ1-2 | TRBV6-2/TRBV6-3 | CATALSPGGYTF
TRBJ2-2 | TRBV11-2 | CASSSPRTGVSNAEMFF
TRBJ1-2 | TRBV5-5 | CASSNVGQGYGYTF
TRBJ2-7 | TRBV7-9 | CASSLATGIHEQYF
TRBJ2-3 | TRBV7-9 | CASTGGADTQYF
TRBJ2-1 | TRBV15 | CATSRERDSPEQFF
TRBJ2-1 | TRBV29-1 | CSVETMASRVEQFF
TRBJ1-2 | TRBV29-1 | CSGTRGEGYGYTF
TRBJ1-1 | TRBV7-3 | CASSASPGSLVGEAFF
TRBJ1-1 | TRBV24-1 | CATKEGRNTEAFF
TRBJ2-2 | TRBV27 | CASSFGRETGELFF
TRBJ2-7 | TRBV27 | CASSWGTGSYEQYF
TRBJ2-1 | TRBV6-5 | CASSYSMTANEQLF
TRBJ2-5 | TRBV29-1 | CSVDDELAGVTQYF
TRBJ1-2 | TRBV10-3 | CAISESSGGNYGYTF
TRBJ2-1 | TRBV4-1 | CTSSQSQVEYNEQFF